These T cell receptor beta chains were read from a single sample in a study of cytomegalovirus exposure and HLA in healthy donors. Some clones are missing from TCRdb's copy, which holds only in-frame ones; the method was immunoSEQ multiplex PCR. The repertoire holds about 200,000 clones, approximately 78% seen once, with approximately 2.5% in the top ten. The sequenced sample consisted of PBMCs. The source is a middle-aged woman in good health and CMV-seronegative. CDR3s include the opening cysteine and the closing phenylalanine or tryptophan. The D gene is left open where the match is weak. Some rows have no size entry. The others give once, few or many, or a class for an expanded clone.

j_call	v_call	clone_size	d_call	cdr3_nt	cdr3_aa
TRBJ1-1	TRBV4-1	few	.	TGCGCCAGCAGCCAAGAGTTCCAGATACAGGGTACGATTACTGAAGCTTTCTTT	CASSQEFQIQGTITEAFF
TRBJ1-3	TRBV6-5	.	.	TGTGCCAGCTCGGAGCTTCGTACTGGAAACACCATATATTTT	CASSELRTGNTIYF
TRBJ1-1	TRBV18	once	.	TGTGCCAGCTCACCAAACCGGGAGGCTGAAGCTTTCTTT	CASSPNREAEAFF
TRBJ1-5	TRBV19	.	.	TGTGCCAGTAGCCCTTCCAGGGTTAGCAATCAGCCCCAGCATTTT	CASSPSRVSNQPQHF
TRBJ2-1	TRBV29-1	.	TRBD2	TGCAGCGTTGAAGAGCGAAGTAGCGGGAGGTCCGAGCAGTTCTTC	CSVEERSSGRSEQFF
TRBJ2-3	TRBV14	.	.	TGTGCCAGCAGCCCCTTGGGAGTAGCAGATACGCAGTATTTT	CASSPLGVADTQYF
TRBJ1-4	TRBV19	.	.	TGTGCCAGTAGAACCTTCCGCAGTCTTAATGAAAAACTGTTTTTT	CASRTFRSLNEKLFF
TRBJ2-1	TRBV5-1	.	TRBD2	TGCGCCAGCAGCCTGGTCGGACTAGCGGGCTACAATGAGCAGTTCTTC	CASSLVGLAGYNEQFF
TRBJ1-6	TRBV2	.	TRBD1	TGTGCCAGCAGTGGGAACAGGGGAGCTCGTAATTCACCCCTCCACTTT	CASSGNRGARNSPLHF
TRBJ1-1	TRBV18	.	.	TGTGCCAGCTCACCACCGTCGGGTACAGGGAAGGCTTTCTTT	CASSPPSGTGKAFF
TRBJ1-3	TRBV5-4	once	.	TGTGCCAGCAGCTCCGGGAGGGACGGAAACACCATATATTTT	CASSSGRDGNTIYF
TRBJ2-7	TRBV28	.	TRBD2	TGTGCCAGCAGTAACCCTAGCGGGGGACCCCACGAGCAGTACTTC	CASSNPSGGPHEQYF
TRBJ2-1	TRBV27	.	TRBD1	TGTGCCAGCATGGAACAGGGGGCAGACAATGAGCAGTTCTTC	CASMEQGADNEQFF
TRBJ1-2	TRBV27	.	.	TGTGCCAGCAGTTTCGGGATCGACTATGGCTACACCTTC	CASSFGIDYGYTF
TRBJ1-1	TRBV27	.	TRBD1	TGTGCCACCAAGTTTTCGCATTTGGGACAGGGAACTGAAGCTTTCTTT	CATKFSHLGQGTEAFF
TRBJ1-3	TRBV5-1	.	TRBD1	TGCGCCAGCAGCCCGGGACAGGGTGTCTACTCTGGAAACACCATATATTTT	CASSPGQGVYSGNTIYF
TRBJ2-2	TRBV28	.	TRBD2	TGTGCCAGCACCCAACCAGGGCTAGCGGGTAACACCGGGGAGCTGTTTTTT	CASTQPGLAGNTGELFF
TRBJ2-2	TRBV27	.	TRBD1	TGTGCCAGTTATGACAGGGGGCCGGCCGGGGAGCTGTTTTTT	CASYDRGPAGELFF
TRBJ1-5	TRBV28	.	.	TGTGCCAGCAGTTTAAATGGGGGGGCTCTAGATCAGCCCCAGCATTTT	CASSLNGGALDQPQHF
TRBJ1-5	TRBV10-3	.	.	TGTGCCATCAGTGAGTCGGGGAGTAAATATCAGCCCCAGCATTTT	CAISESGSKYQPQHF
TRBJ1-1	TRBV30	few	.	TGTGCCTGGAGTGCTTTAGTGAACACTGAAGCTTTCTTT	CAWSALVNTEAFF
TRBJ2-1	TRBV7-9	.	.	TGTGCCAGCAGCCAGGGGACTACTGTGGGCGAGCAGTTCTTC	CASSQGTTVGEQFF
TRBJ1-2	TRBV7-2	.	.	TGTGCCAGCAGCTTAGATTTTCTTGATGGCTACACCTTC	CASSLDFLDGYTF
TRBJ1-5	TRBV4-1	.	TRBD1	TGCGCCAGCAGCCCCAGTCTGGGACAGGGACATAGCAATCAGCCCCAGCATTTT	CASSPSLGQGHSNQPQHF